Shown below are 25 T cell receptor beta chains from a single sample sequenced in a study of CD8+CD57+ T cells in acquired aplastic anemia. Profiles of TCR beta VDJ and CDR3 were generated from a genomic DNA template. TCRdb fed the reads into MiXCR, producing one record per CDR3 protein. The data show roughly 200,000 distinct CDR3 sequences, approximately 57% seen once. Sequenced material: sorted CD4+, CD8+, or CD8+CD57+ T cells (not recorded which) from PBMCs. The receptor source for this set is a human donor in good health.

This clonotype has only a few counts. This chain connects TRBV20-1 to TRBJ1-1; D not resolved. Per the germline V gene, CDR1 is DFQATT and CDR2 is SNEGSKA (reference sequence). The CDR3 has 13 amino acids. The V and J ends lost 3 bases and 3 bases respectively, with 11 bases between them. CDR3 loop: CSASWVVDTEAFF. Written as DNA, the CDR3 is TGCAGTGCTAGTTGGGTGGTCGACACTGAAGCTTTCTTT.

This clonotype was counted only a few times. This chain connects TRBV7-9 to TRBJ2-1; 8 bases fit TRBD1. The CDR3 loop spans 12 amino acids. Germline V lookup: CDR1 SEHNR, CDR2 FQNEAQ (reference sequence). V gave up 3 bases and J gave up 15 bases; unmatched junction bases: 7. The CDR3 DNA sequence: TGTGCCAGCAGCTTGCTTGACAGGGGTCCGTTCTTC. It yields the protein CASSLLDRGPFF.

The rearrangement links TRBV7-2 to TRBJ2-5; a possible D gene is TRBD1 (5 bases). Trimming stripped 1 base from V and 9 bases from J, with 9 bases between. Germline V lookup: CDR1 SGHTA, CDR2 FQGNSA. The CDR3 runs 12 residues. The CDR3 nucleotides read TGTGCCAGCAGCTTAGGGCCCAGGGCCCAGTACTTC. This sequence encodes CASSLGPRAQYF. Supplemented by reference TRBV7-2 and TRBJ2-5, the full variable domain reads GAGVSQSPSNKVTEKGKDVELRCDPISGHTALYWYRQSLGQGLEFLIYFQGNSAPDKSGLPSDRFSAERTGGSVSTLTIQRTQQEDSAVYLCASSLGPRAQYFGPGTRLLVL.

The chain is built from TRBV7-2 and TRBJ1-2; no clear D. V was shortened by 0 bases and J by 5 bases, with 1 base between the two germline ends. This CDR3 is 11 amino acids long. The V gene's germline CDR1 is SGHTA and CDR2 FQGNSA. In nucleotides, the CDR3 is TGTGCCAGCAGCTTAGCGTATGGCTACACCTTC. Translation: CASSLAYGYTF. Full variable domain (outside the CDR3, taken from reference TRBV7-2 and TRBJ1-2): GAGVSQSPSNKVTEKGKDVELRCDPISGHTALYWYRQSLGQGLEFLIYFQGNSAPDKSGLPSDRFSAERTGGSVSTLTIQRTQQEDSAVYLCASSLAYGYTFGSGTRLTVV.

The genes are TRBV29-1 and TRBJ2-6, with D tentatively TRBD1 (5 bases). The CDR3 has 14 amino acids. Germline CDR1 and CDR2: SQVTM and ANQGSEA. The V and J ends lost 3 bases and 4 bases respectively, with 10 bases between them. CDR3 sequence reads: CSVEVGVGANVLTF. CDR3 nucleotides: TGCAGCGTTGAGGTAGGGGTCGGGGCCAACGTCCTGACTTTC.

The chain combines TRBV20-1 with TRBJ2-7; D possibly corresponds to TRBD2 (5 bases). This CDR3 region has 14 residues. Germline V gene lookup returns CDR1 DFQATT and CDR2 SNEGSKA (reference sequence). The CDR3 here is CSARVGSASYKQYV. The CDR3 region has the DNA TGCAGTGCTAGAGTGGGTAGCGCGTCCTACAAGCAGTACGTC.

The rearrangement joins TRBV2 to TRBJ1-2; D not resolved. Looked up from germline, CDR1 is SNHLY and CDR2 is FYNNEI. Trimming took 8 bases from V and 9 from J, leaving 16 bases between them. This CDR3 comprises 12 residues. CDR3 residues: CASGRQGRSYTF. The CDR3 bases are TGTGCCAGCGGTCGACAAGGCAGGAGCTACACCTTC.

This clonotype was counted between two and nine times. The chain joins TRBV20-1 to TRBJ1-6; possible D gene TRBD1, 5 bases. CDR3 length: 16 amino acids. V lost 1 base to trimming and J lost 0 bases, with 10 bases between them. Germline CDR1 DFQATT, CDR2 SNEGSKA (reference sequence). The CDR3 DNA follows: TGCAGTGCTAGAGGGGGCGCGATCTCCTATAATTCACCCCTCCACTTT. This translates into CSARGGAISYNSPLHF.

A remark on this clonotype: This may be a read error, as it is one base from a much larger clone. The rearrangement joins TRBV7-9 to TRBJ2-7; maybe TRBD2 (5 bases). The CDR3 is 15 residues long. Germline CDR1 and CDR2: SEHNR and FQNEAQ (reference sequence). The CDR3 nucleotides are TGTGCCAGCAGCCAAGAAAAAAGCGGCGTCTACGGGCAGTACTTC. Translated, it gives CASSQEKSGVYGQYF.

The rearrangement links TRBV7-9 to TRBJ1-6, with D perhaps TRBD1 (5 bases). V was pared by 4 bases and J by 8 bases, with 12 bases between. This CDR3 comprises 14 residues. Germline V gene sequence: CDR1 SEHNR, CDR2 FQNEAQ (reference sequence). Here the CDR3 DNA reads TGTGCCAGCAGCTCAACCGGGACCCATTCACCCCTCCACTTT. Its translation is CASSSTGTHSPLHF.

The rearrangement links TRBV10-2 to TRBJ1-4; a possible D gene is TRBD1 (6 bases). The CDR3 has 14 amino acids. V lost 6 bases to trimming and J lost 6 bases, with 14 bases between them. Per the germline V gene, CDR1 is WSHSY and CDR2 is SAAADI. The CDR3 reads CASSRTGTHEKLFF. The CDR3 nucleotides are TGCGCCAGCAGCCGCACCGGGACACATGAAAAACTGTTTTTT.

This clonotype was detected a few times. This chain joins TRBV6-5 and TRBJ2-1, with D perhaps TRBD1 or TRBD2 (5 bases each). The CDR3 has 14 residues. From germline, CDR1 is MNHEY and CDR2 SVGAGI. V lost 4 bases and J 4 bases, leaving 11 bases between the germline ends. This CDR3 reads CASSSPGPYNEQFF. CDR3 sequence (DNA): TGTGCCAGCAGTTCCCCGGGACCATACAATGAGCAGTTCTTC.

CDR3 amino acids: CASSKRTGTYEQYF. The CDR3 DNA follows: TGTGCCAGCAGTAAAAGGACAGGGACCTACGAGCAGTACTTC. The chain links TRBV12-3 or TRBV12-4 to TRBJ2-7; 8 bases fit TRBD1. The CDR3 is 14 amino acids. V lost 5 bases to trimming and J lost 2 bases; unmatched junction nucleotides: 5.

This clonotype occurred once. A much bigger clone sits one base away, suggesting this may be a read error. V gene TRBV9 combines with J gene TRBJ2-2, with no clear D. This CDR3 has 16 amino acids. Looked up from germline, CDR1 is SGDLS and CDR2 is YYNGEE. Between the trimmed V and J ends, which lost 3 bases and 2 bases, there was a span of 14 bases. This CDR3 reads CASSAPAGKNTGELFF. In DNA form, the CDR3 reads TGTGCCAGCAGCGCCCCGGCAGGAAAAAACACCGGGGAGCTGTTTTTT.

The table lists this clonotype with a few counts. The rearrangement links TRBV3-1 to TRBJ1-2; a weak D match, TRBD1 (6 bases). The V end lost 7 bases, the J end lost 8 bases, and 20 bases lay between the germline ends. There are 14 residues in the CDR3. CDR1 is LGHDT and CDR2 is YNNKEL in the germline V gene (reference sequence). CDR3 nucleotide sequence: TGTGCCAGCACCCTAGACCGGGGGGCTGGAGGCTACACCTTC. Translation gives CASTLDRGAGGYTF.

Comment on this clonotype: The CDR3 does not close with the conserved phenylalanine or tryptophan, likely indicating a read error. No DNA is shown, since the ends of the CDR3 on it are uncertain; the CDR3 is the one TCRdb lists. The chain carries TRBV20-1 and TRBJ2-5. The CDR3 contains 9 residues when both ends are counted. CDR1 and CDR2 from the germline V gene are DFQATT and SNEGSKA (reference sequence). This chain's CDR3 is CSAREHSSY.

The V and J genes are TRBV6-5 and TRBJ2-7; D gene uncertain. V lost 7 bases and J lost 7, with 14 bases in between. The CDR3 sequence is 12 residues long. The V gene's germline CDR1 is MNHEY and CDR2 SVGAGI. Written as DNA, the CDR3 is TGTGCCAGCACCTCCGGACGGGCGGAGCAGTACTTC. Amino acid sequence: CASTSGRAEQYF.

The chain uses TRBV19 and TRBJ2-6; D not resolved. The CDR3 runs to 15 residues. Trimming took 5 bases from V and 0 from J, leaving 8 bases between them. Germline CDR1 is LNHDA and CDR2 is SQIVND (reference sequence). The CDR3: CASSLALSGANVLTF. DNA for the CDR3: TGTGCCAGTAGTTTGGCCCTCTCTGGGGCCAACGTCCTGACTTTC.

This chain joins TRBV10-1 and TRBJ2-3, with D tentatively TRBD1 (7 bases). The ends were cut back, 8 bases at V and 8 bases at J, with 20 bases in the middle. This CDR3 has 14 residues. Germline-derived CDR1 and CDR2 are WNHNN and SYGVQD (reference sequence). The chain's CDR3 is CASRGQGGQGTQYF. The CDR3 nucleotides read TGCGCCAGCCGAGGTCAGGGGGGCCAGGGTACGCAGTATTTT.

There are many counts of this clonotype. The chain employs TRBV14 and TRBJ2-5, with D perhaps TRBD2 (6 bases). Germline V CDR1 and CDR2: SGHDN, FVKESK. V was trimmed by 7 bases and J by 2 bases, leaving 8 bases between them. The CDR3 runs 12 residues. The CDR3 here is CASIGGQETQYF. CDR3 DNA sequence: TGTGCCAGCATCGGGGGTCAAGAGACCCAGTACTTC.

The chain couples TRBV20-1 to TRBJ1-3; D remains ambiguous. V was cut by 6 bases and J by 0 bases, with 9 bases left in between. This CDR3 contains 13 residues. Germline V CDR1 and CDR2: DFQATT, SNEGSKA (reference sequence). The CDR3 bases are TGCAGTGCGACACAGACCTCTGGAAACACCATATATTTT. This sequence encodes CSATQTSGNTIYF.

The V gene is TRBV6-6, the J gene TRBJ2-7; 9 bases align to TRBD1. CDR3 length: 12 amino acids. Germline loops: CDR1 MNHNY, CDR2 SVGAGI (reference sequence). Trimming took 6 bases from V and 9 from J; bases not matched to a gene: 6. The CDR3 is CASSRTGVGQYF. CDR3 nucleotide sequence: TGTGCCAGCAGCAGGACAGGGGTCGGGCAGTACTTC.

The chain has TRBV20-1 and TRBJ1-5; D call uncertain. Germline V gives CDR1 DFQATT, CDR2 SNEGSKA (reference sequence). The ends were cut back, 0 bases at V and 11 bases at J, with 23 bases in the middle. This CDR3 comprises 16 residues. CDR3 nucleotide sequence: TGCAGTGCTAGAGATCAAGCGCTAGCGCACCAAGAGACCCAGCATTTT. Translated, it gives CSARDQALAHQETQHF.

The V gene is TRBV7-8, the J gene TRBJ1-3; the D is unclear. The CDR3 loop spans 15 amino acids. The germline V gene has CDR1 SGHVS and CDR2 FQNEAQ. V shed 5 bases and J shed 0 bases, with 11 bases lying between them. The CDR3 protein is CASSQELVSGNTIYF. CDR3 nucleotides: TGTGCCAGCAGCCAAGAATTGGTCTCTGGAAACACCATATATTTT.

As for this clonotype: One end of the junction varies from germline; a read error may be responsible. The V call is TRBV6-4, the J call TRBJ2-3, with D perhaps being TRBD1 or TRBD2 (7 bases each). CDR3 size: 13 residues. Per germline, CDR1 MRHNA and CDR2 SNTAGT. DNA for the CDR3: TGTGCCAGCAGTGAGGGGGGGACAGAAACGCAGTATTTT. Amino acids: CASSEGGTETQYF.